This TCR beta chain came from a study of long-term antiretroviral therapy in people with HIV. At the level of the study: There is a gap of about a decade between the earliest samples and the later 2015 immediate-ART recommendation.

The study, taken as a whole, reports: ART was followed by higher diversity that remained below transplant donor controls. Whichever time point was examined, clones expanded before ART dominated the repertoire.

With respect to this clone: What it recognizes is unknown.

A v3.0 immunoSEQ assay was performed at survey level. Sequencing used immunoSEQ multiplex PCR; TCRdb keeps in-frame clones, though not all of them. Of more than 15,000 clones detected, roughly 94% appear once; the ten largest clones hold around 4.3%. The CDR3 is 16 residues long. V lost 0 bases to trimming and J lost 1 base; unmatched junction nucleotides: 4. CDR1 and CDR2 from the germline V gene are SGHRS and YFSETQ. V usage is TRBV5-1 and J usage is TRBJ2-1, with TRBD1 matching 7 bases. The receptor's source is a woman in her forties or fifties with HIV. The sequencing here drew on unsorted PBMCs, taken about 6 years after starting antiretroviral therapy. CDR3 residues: CASSLGQGPSYNEQFF. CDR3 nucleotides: TGCGCCAGCAGCTTGGGACAGGGACCATCCTACAATGAGCAGTTCTTC.